This TCR beta chain is drawn from a study of shared clonotypes between healthy human individuals. For the study at large: Participating donors consisted of a couple of women and a few men aged 18 to 49.

The assay was run at deep level. The protocol was immunoSEQ multiplex PCR, while the TCRdb copy is restricted to in-frame clones and leaves out a portion. The table shows roughly 2.2 million clones, with 80% to 95% occurring only once. The receptor's source is a man aged 18 to 35 in good health. Some clones in this sample may be carry-over from other donors' samples. Sequenced sample: naive CD4+ T cells from PBMCs. Subset: CD45RA+ positively selected.

The CDR3 reads CASSWTGGINTGELFF. The CDR3 DNA sequence: TGTGCCAGTAGCTGGACAGGGGGAATCAACACCGGGGAGCTGTTTTTT. The gene calls are TRBV19 and TRBJ2-2; TRBD1 agrees at 10 bases. This CDR3 spans 16 amino acids. Germline lookup yields CDR1 LNHDA and CDR2 SQIVND (reference sequence). V lost 6 bases and J lost 2; bases outside the gene matches: 6. The whole variable domain, remainder taken from reference TRBV19 and TRBJ2-2, is DGGITQSPKYLFRKEGQNVTLSCEQNLNHDAMYWYRQDPGQGLRLIYYSQIVNDFQKGDIAEGYSVSREKKESFPLTVTSAQKNPTAFYLCASSWTGGINTGELFFGEGSRLTVL.